This entry is about one TCR beta chain. Its antigen is unidentified. The data were obtained in a study of OX40 agonist ivuxolimab in advanced cancers. Study conclusions and caveats: In a subset of nonresponders, normalized T-cell clonal expansion was also low. Expansion of clones was among the lowest in partial responders at 0.1-3.0 mg/kg.

The method was immunoSEQ multiplex PCR; TCRdb's version includes in-frame clones alone and lacks a portion of them. The sample comprises tens of thousands of clones, about four fifths of which are singletons, and roughly 3% rests with the top ten. CDR1 SQVTM and CDR2 ANQGSEA come from the germline V gene. The V end lost 4 bases, the J end lost 1 base, and 7 bases lay between the germline ends. The CDR3 sequence is 12 residues long. The sequenced sample was CD4+ or CD8+ T cells sorted from blood, obtained in a trial of the OX40 agonist ivuxolimab. The chain joins TRBV29-1 to TRBJ1-1; perhaps TRBD1 as D (5 bases). The receptor comes from an adult with an advanced solid tumor such as melanoma, head and neck, liver or kidney cancer. For the CDR3, the DNA is TGCAGCGTTGCGACAGCGAACACTGAAGCTTTCTTT. Amino acid sequence: CSVATANTEAFF.